This T cell receptor (beta chain) comes out of a study of early T cells in non-severe SARS-CoV-2 infection. TCRdb processed the 5' RACE reads anew with MiXCR; each CDR3 protein has one entry. The repertoire holds around 30,000 distinct CDR3 sequences, with approximately 6% as singletons. This clonotype occurred a few times. V gave up 5 bases and J gave up 7 bases, with 15 bases separating them. The CDR3 runs 14 residues. The chain uses TRBV12-3 or TRBV12-4 and TRBJ2-1; D ambiguous. The sequence derives from an adult who was a healthcare worker with PCR-confirmed SARS-CoV-2 infection or an uninfected control (not recorded which). The sequenced sample consisted of whole blood. In DNA form, the CDR3 reads TGTGCCAGCAGTGGGTGGGGTTTCCGGAATGAGCAGTTCTTC. Residues: CASSGWGFRNEQFF.